This T cell receptor beta chain was retrieved from a study of cytomegalovirus exposure and HLA in healthy donors. Study-level points and caveats: Later, an analysis found that common viral pathogens appeared to be linked with several of the most significant clusters.

The CDR3 loop spans 16 amino acids. Between the trimmed V and J ends, which lost 3 bases and 8 bases, there was a span of 21 bases. Germline V lookup: CDR1 KGHSH, CDR2 LQKENI. The donors comprised healthy bone marrow donors. The study ran its PCR with 60 Vbeta and 13 Jbeta primers. Repertoires were generated with immunoSEQ multiplex PCR, while TCRdb's copy carries only in-frame clones and drops some. In the table there are 75,000 to 95,000 clones, over 80% of which are singletons. Turning to this clone: No antigen is known for it.

This chain connects TRBV18 to TRBJ2-3, with D perhaps TRBD2 (6 bases). The TCR sequence derives from a man younger than 35 in good health and CMV-seronegative. The specimen sequenced was PBMCs. The CDR3: CASSPLRAPGEITQYF. Written as DNA, the CDR3 is TGTGCCAGCTCACCCTTGCGTGCCCCGGGGGAGATTACGCAGTATTTT.